This TCR beta chain was sequenced for a study of type 1 and type 2 diabetes patients. PCR was run on genomic DNA. The TCR beta CDR3 region was amplified using 30 forward and 13 reverse primers. MiXCR, applied by TCRdb to the multiplex PCR reads, yields one record per CDR3 protein. The data show more than 250,000 distinct CDR3 sequences, roughly 48% seen once. The CDR3 totals 14 residues. Germline assignment: CDR1 SGHNT and CDR2 YYREEE (reference sequence). Unmatched junction bases numbered 7, after V lost 5 bases and J lost 3 bases. This clonotype occurred once. Source material: peripheral blood mononuclear cells (PBMCs). J is TRBJ1-2 and V is TRBV5-4, with 7 positions matching TRBD1. The sequence derives from a man younger than 35 with type 2 diabetes. CDR3 loop: CASRITGDDYGYTF. The DNA of the CDR3 is TGTGCCAGCAGAATAACAGGGGACGACTATGGCTACACCTTC. Drawing the rest from reference TRBV5-4 and TRBJ1-2, the complete variable domain is ETGVTQSPTHLIKTRGQQVTLRCSSQSGHNTVSWYQQALGQGPQFIFQYYREEENGRGNFPPRFSGLQFPNYSSELNVNALELDDSALYLCASRITGDDYGYTFGSGTRLTVV.